This T cell receptor (beta chain) stems from a study of response to subunit inactivated influenza vaccine. Whole-study findings and limits: There was a suggestion from the authors that each seasonal influenza vaccination recruits few new T cells.

Deletions cut 6 bases from V and 5 bases from J, with 16 bases between. Germline V gene data show CDR1 as ENHRY and CDR2 as SYGVKD. The CDR3 extends over 15 amino acids. TCRdb independently ran MiXCR on the RT-PCR reads; one entry per CDR3 protein. The profile covers 450,000 to 600,000 distinct CDR3 sequences, with about 15% appearing a single time and 3% taken by the ten largest. This clonotype was observed a few times. Its matching antigen is unknown. The clonotype comes from a man in his fifties or sixties who received an inactivated influenza vaccine. V and J are TRBV10-3 and TRBJ1-4, with D possibly being TRBD1 (6 bases). The specimen comprised CD4+ T cells sorted from PBMCs, sampled roughly 24 months after vaccination. For the CDR3, the DNA is TGTGCCATCAGCCCTAACAGGGTGAACAATGAAAAACTGTTTTTT. Its protein is CAISPNRVNNEKLFF.